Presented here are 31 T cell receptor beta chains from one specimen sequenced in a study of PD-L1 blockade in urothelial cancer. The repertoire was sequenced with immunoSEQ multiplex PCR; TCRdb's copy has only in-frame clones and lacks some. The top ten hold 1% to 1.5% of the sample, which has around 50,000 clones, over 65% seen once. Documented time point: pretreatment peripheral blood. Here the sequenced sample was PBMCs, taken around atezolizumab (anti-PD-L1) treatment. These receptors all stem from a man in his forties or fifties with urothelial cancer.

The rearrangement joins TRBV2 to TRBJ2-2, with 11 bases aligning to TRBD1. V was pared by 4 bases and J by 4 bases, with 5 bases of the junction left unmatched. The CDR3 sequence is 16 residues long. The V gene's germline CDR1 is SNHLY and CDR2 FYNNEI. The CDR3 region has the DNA TGTGCCAGCAGTGGAGGACAGGGGGCGGGCACCGGGGAGCTGTTTTTT. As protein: CASSGGQGAGTGELFF. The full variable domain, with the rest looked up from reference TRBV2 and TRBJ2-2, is EPEVTQTPSHQVTQMGQEVILRCVPISNHLYFYWYRQILGQKVEFLVSFYNNEISEKSEIFDDQFSVERPDGSNFTLKIRSTKLEDSAMYFCASSGGQGAGTGELFFGEGSRLTVL.

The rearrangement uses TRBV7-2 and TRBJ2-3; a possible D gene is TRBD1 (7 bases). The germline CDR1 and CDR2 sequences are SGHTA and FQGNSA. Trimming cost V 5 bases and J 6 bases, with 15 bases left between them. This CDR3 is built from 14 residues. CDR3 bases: TGTGCCAGCAGCGGAGGGGGCCGGGGTGATACGCAGTATTTT. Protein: CASSGGGRGDTQYF.

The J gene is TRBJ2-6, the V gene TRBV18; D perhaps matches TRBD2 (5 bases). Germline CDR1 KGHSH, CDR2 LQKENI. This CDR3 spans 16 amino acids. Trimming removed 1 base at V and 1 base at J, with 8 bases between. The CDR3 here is CASSPLRVSGANVLTF. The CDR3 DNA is TGTGCCAGCTCACCACTGAGGGTTTCTGGGGCCAACGTCCTGACTTTC.

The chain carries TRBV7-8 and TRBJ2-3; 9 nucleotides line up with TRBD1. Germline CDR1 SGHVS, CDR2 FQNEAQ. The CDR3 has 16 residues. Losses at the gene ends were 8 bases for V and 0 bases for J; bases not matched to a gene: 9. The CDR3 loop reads CASAPYRGRSTDTQYF. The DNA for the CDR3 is TGTGCCAGCGCTCCTTACAGGGGGCGAAGCACAGATACGCAGTATTTT.

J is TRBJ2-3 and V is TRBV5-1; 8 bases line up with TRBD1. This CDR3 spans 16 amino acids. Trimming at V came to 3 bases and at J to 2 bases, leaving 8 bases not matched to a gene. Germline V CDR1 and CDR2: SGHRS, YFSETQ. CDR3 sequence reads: CASSWTGIPVTDTQYF. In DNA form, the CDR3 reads TGCGCCAGCAGCTGGACAGGGATTCCGGTCACAGATACGCAGTATTTT.

CDR3 protein: CATSRDSKNNEQFF. CDR3 nucleotide sequence: TGTGCCACCAGCAGAGATAGTAAAAACAATGAGCAGTTCTTC. This chain connects TRBV15 to TRBJ2-1; D is undetermined. The V and J ends lost 0 bases and 5 bases respectively, with 8 bases between them. Germline values: CDR1 LNHNV, CDR2 YYDKDF (reference sequence). The CDR3 has 14 residues.

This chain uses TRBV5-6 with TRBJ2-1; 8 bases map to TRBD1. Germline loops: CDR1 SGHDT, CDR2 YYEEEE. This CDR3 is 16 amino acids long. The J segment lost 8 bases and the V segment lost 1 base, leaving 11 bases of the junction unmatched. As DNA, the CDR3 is TGTGCCAGCAGCTTGAATGGACAGGGCCTCCTGGATGAGCAGTTCTTC. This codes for CASSLNGQGLLDEQFF.

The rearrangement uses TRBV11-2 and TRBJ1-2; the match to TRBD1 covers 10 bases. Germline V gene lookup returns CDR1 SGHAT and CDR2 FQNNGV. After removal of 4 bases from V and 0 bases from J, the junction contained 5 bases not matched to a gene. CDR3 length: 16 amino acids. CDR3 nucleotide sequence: TGTGCCAGCAGCTATATAGGGACAGGGGCTAACTATGGCTACACCTTC. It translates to CASSYIGTGANYGYTF.

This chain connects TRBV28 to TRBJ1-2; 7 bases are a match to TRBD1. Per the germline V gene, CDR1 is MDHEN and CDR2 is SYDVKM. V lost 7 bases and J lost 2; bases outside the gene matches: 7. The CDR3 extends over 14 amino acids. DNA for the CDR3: TGTGCCAGCAATTGGGGGACAGCAAACTATGGCTACACCTTC. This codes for CASNWGTANYGYTF.

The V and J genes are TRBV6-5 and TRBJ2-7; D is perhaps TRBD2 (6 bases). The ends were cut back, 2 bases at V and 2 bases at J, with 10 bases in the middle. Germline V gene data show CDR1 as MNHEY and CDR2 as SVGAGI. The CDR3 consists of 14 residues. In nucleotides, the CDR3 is TGTGCCAGCAGTTACGCGGGGACCCCCTACGAGCAGTACTTC. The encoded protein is CASSYAGTPYEQYF.

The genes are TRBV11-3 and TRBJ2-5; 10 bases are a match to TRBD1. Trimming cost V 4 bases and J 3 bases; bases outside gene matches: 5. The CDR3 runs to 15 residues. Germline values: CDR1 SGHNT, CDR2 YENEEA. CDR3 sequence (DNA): TGTGCCAGCAGCTCAGGACAGGGGGGTAAAGAGACCCAGTACTTC. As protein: CASSSGQGGKETQYF.

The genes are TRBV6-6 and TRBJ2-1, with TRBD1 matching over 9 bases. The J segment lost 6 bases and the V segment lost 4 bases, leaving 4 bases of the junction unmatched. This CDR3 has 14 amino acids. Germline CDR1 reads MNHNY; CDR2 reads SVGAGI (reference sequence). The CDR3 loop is CASSSRTGANEQFF. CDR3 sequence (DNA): TGTGCCAGCAGTTCCAGGACAGGGGCCAATGAGCAGTTCTTC.

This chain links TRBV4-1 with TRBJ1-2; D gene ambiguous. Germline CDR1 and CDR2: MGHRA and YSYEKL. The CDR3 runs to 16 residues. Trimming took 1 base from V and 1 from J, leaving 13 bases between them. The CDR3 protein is CASSQVPSQFNYGYTF. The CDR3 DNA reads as TGCGCCAGCAGCCAAGTACCCTCGCAGTTTAACTATGGCTACACCTTC.

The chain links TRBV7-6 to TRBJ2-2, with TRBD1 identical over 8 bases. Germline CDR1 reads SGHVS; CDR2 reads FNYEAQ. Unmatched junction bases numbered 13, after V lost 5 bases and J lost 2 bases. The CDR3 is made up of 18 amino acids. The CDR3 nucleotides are TGTGCCAGCAGCCCCCAGGGCTGGGGGACAGGAAACACCGGGGAGCTGTTTTTT. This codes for CASSPQGWGTGNTGELFF.

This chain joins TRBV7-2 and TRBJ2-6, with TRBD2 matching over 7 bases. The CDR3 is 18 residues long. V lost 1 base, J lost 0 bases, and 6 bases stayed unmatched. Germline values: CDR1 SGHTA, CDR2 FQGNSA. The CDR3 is CASSLGAGPHSGANVLTF. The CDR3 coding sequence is TGTGCCAGCAGCTTAGGAGCGGGGCCCCACTCTGGGGCCAACGTCCTGACTTTC.

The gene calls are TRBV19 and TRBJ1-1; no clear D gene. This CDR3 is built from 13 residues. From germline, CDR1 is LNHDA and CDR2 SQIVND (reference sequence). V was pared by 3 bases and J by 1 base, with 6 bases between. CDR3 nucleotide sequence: TGTGCCAGTAGTATTGCAGAGAACACTGAAGCTTTCTTT. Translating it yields CASSIAENTEAFF.

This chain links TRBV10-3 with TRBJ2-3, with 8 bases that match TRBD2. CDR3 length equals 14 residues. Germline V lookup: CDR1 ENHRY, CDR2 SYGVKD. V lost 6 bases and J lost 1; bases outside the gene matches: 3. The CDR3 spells CAISRGGRTDTQYF. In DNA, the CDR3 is TGTGCCATCAGCCGGGGGGGCCGCACAGATACGCAGTATTTT.

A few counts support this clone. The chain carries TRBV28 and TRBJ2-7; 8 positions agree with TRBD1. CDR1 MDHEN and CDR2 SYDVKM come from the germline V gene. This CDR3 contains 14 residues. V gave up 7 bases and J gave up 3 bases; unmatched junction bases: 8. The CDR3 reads CASTPTGAYYEQYF. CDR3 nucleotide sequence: TGTGCCAGCACGCCGACAGGGGCCTACTACGAGCAGTACTTC. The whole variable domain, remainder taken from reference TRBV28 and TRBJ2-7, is DVKVTQSSRYLVKRTGEKVFLECVQDMDHENMFWYRQDPGLGLRLIYFSYDVKMKEKGDIPEGYSVSREKKERFSLILESASTNQTSMYLCASTPTGAYYEQYFGPGTRLTVT.

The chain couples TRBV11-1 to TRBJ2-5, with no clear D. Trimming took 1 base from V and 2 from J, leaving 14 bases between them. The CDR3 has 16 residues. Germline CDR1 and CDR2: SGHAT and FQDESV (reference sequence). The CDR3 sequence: CASSLETSHPQETQYF. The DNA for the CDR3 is TGTGCCAGCAGCTTAGAGACTTCTCACCCTCAAGAGACCCAGTACTTC.

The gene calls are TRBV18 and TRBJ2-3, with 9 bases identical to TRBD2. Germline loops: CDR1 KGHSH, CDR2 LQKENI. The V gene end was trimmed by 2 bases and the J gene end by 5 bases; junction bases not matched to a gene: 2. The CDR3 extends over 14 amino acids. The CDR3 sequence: CASSPIAGVDTQYF. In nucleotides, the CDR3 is TGTGCCAGCTCACCAATAGCGGGAGTAGATACGCAGTATTTT.

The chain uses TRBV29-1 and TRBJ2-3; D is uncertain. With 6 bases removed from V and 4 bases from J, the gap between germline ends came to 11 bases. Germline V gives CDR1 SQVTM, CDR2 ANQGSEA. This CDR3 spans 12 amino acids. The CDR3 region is CSVEMAADTQYF. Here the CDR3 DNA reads TGCAGCGTGGAAATGGCTGCAGATACGCAGTATTTT.

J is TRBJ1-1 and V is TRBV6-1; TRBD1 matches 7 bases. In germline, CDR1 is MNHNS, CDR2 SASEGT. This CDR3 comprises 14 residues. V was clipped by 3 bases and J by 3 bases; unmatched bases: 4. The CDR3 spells CASSEGDSHTEAFF. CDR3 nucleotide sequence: TGTGCCAGCAGTGAGGGGGACAGTCACACTGAAGCTTTCTTT.

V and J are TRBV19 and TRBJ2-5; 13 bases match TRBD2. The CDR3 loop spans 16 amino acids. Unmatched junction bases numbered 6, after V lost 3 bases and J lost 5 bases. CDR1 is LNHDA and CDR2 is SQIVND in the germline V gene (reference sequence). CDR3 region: CASSIGLAGVVETQYF. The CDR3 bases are TGTGCCAGTAGTATTGGACTAGCGGGAGTTGTGGAGACCCAGTACTTC.

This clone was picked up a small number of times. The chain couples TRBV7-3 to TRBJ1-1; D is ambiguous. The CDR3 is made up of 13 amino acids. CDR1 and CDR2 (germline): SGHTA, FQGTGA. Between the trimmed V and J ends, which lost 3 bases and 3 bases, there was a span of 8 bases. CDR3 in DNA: TGTGCCAGCAGCTTGTTGCGGGACACTGAAGCTTTCTTT. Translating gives CASSLLRDTEAFF.

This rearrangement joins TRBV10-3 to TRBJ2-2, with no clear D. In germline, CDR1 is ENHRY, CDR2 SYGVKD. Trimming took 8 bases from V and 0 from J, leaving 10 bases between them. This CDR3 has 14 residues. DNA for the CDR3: TGTGCCATCTTGGGCGCCGCGAACACCGGGGAGCTGTTTTTT. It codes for CAILGAANTGELFF.

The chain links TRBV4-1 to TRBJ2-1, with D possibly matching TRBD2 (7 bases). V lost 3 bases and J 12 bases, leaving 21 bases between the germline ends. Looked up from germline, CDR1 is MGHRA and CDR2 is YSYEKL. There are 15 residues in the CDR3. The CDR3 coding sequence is TGCGCCAGCAGCCAGCGGGAGATTGGGACAATGAGGCAGTTCTTC. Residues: CASSQREIGTMRQFF.

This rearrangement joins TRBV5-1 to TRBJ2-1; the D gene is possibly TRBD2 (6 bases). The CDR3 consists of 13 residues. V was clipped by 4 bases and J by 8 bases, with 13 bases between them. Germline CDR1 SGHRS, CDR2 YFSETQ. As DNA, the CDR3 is TGCGCCAGCAGCCCATCTTGGGGGGATGAGCAGTTCTTC. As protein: CASSPSWGDEQFF.

CDR3 protein: CASKGYYGYTF. CDR3 coding DNA: TGTGCCAGTAAGGGGTATTATGGCTACACCTTC. This rearrangement joins TRBV19 to TRBJ1-2, with D perhaps matching TRBD1 (5 bases). The CDR3 is made up of 11 amino acids. Trimming removed 7 bases from V and 5 bases from J, with 8 bases in between. The germline V gene encodes CDR1 LNHDA and CDR2 SQIVND (reference sequence). The entire variable domain, with the rest obtained from reference TRBV19 and TRBJ1-2, is as follows: DGGITQSPKYLFRKEGQNVTLSCEQNLNHDAMYWYRQDPGQGLRLIYYSQIVNDFQKGDIAEGYSVSREKKESFPLTVTSAQKNPTAFYLCASKGYYGYTFGSGTRLTVV.

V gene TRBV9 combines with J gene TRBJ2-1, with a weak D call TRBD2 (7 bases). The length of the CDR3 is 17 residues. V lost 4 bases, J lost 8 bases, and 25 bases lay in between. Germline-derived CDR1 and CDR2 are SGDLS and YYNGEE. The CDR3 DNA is TGTGCCAGCAGCCCGGTGAGGGGGGGCAGAGAGGGTGATGAGCAGTTCTTC. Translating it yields CASSPVRGGREGDEQFF.

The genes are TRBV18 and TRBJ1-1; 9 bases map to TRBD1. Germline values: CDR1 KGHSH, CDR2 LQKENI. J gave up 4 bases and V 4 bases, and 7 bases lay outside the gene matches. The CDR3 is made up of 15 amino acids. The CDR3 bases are TGTGCCAGCTCACGGGGGGACAGGGACGCCACTGAAGCTTTCTTT. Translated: CASSRGDRDATEAFF. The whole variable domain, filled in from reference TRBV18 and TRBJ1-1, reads NAGVMQNPRHLVRRRGQEARLRCSPMKGHSHVYWYRQLPEEGLKFMVYLQKENIIDESGMPKERFSAEFPKEGPSILRIQQVVRGDSAAYFCASSRGDRDATEAFFGQGTRLTVV.

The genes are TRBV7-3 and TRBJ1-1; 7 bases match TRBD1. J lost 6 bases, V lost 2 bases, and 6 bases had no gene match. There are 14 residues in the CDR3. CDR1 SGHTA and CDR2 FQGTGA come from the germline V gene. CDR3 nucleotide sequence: TGTGCCAGCAGCTTAGAGGGACAGAATGCTGAAGCTTTCTTT. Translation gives CASSLEGQNAEAFF.